Given below is one T cell receptor beta chain in context. Germline V gene data show CDR1 as SGHKS and CDR2 as YYEKEE (reference sequence). The CDR3 is made up of 16 amino acids. V lost 1 base to trimming and J lost 1 base, with 14 bases between them. Per the authors' pipeline: Amplification from reference gene primers served as the basis for estimated nucleated cell counts. Assay: immunoSEQ multiplex PCR; the TCRdb copy retains only in-frame clones and omits some. V and J calls and clone size are given by that table; D and trimming were obtained from the DNA. The sample yields some 15,000 clones, 83% seen once. This record belongs to a study of blood T cell repertoires in COVID-19. Looking at the study overall: The samples span acute and convalescent COVID-19 from the United States, Italy and Spain. The analysed material was cDNA or gDNA that came from T cells, B-cell-depleted T cells, or PBMCs.

The rearrangement uses TRBV5-5 and TRBJ1-1; no reliable D call. Sequenced input: peripheral blood. The source is a woman aged 55 to 70 with acute or convalescent COVID-19. Written as DNA, the CDR3 is TGTGCCAGCAGCTTGAGACTCCTTATGGGGAACACTGAAGCTTTCTTT. Translated: CASSLRLLMGNTEAFF.